The 21 T cell receptor beta chains presented below share a single source sample, sequenced in a study of a mutant IDH1 vaccine in newly diagnosed glioma. Stated time point: week 11, during vaccination. Doses comprised 300 ug of mutant IDH1 20-mer peptide each, plus topical imiquimod. The repertoire was sequenced with immunoSEQ multiplex PCR; TCRdb's copy has only in-frame clones and lacks some. The sample holds 55,000 to 65,000 clones, 75% to 85% seen once. No antigens are known for them. Material: PBMCs, obtained from a glioma patient whose treatment included an IDH1 peptide vaccine. These TCRs come from a man aged 45-65 years with glioma.

DNA of the CDR3: TGTGCCAGCAAAATCGGGACAGGGCCCAATGAGCAGTTCTTC. It yields the protein CASKIGTGPNEQFF. The V gene is TRBV27, the J gene TRBJ2-1, with 9 bases that match TRBD1. The ends lost 7 bases at V and 6 bases at J; junction bases unmatched: 7. The germline gives CDR1 MNHEY, CDR2 SMNVEV (reference sequence). The CDR3 extends over 14 amino acids.

The chain carries TRBV9 and TRBJ2-5; 11 bases are a match to TRBD2. Germline CDR1 reads SGDLS; CDR2 reads YYNGEE. V shed 3 bases, J shed 5 bases, and the junction held 9 bases outside the gene matches. This CDR3 has 16 amino acids. CDR3 in amino acids: CASSETSGIRSETQYF. The CDR3 DNA reads TGTGCCAGCAGCGAGACTAGCGGGATAAGGTCGGAGACCCAGTACTTC.

This chain links TRBV25-1 with TRBJ1-1, with TRBD1 as a possible D gene (6 bases). V dropped 3 bases and J dropped 0 bases, with 11 bases sitting between them. CDR3 length: 15 amino acids. Per germline, CDR1 MGHDK and CDR2 SYGVNS. The CDR3 DNA reads as TGTGCCAGCAGTGACTCTGGGGGCTTGAACACTGAAGCTTTCTTT. This codes for CASSDSGGLNTEAFF.

V is TRBV7-9 and J is TRBJ1-1; TRBD1 is a possible D gene (6 bases). Trimming took off 3 bases at V and 1 base at J, with 15 bases between the two ends. There are 16 residues in the CDR3. Germline CDR1 is SEHNR and CDR2 is FQNEAQ (reference sequence). The CDR3 DNA reads TGTGCCAGCAGCTTCGGGGGGGGCGGGGCGAACACTGAAGCTTTCTTT. This translates into CASSFGGGGANTEAFF.

The chain has TRBV7-8 and TRBJ2-7; TRBD1 matches 9 bases. The length of the CDR3 is 13 residues. Trimming removed 5 bases from V and 7 bases from J; junction bases left unmatched: 6. The germline CDR1 and CDR2 sequences are SGHVS and FQNEAQ. The CDR3 is CASSGTGTWEQYF. The CDR3 DNA reads TGTGCCAGCAGCGGGACAGGGACTTGGGAGCAGTACTTC. The complete variable domain, with remaining parts taken from reference TRBV7-8 and TRBJ2-7, reads GAGVSQSPRYKVAKRGQDVALRCDPISGHVSLFWYQQALGQGPEFLTYFQNEAQLDKSGLPSDRFFAERPEGSVSTLKIQRTQQEDSAVYLCASSGTGTWEQYFGPGTRLTVT.

The chain joins TRBV5-1 to TRBJ2-3; D unresolved. This CDR3 spans 14 amino acids. The V gene lost 2 bases and the J gene lost 6 bases, with 13 bases spanning the gap. The germline V gene encodes CDR1 SGHRS and CDR2 YFSETQ. The CDR3 region has the DNA TGCGCCAGCAGCTTAGAACTTCCCCGGGATACGCAGTATTTT. This codes for CASSLELPRDTQYF.

This clone was found once. The chain's CDR3 is CASIPPGRTYGYTF. The CDR3, as DNA: TGTGCCAGTATTCCTCCGGGACGGACATATGGCTACACCTTC. The V and J genes are TRBV21-1 and TRBJ1-2. TRBV21-1 is an annotated pseudogene. The CDR3 runs 14 residues.

The genes are TRBV27 and TRBJ1-2; a weak D match, TRBD1 (6 bases). The ends were cut back, 9 bases at V and 3 bases at J, with 17 bases in the middle. The germline V gene encodes CDR1 MNHEY and CDR2 SMNVEV (reference sequence). There are 14 residues in the CDR3. In nucleotides, the CDR3 is TGTGCCAGTGCCGGGTCCTGGGGGCACTATGGCTACACCTTC. Protein: CASAGSWGHYGYTF.

The chain couples TRBV19 to TRBJ2-7; 10 nucleotides agree with TRBD1. This CDR3 is 14 amino acids long. Unmatched junction bases numbered 6, after V lost 6 bases and J lost 4 bases. Germline lookup yields CDR1 LNHDA and CDR2 SQIVND (reference sequence). The CDR3 DNA sequence: TGTGCCAGTAGAGGACAGGGGGTGTTGTACGAGCAGTACTTC. It specifies CASRGQGVLYEQYF. The full variable domain, completed using reference TRBV19 and TRBJ2-7, is DGGITQSPKYLFRKEGQNVTLSCEQNLNHDAMYWYRQDPGQGLRLIYYSQIVNDFQKGDIAEGYSVSREKKESFPLTVTSAQKNPTAFYLCASRGQGVLYEQYFGPGTRLTVT.

This chain joins TRBV5-1 and TRBJ2-3, with TRBD1 matching 8 bases. The V gene end was trimmed by 7 bases and the J gene end by 1 base; junction bases not matched to a gene: 14. Germline V gene sequence: CDR1 SGHRS, CDR2 YFSETQ. The CDR3 has 17 amino acids. CDR3 in DNA: TGCGCCAGCGCGACGGGACAGGTCGCCTTGGGCACAGATACGCAGTATTTT. Amino acids: CASATGQVALGTDTQYF.

The V call is TRBV15, the J call TRBJ2-1, with 9 bases matching TRBD2. Germline CDR1 is LNHNV and CDR2 is YYDKDF (reference sequence). Losses at the gene ends were 7 bases for V and 5 bases for J; bases not matched to a gene: 3. The CDR3 is made up of 13 amino acids. The CDR3 here is CATKGGGDNEQFF. In nucleotides, the CDR3 is TGTGCCACCAAGGGCGGGGGGGACAATGAGCAGTTCTTC.

This chain links TRBV4-2 with TRBJ1-3; D uncertain. The CDR3 is 17 amino acids. Germline CDR1 LGHNA, CDR2 YNFKEQ. V was trimmed by 5 bases and J by 0 bases, leaving 17 bases between them. CDR3 coding DNA: TGTGCCAGCAGCGTAAACTCGGGCGGATCCTCTGGAAACACCATATATTTT. Protein sequence: CASSVNSGGSSGNTIYF.

The chain uses TRBV10-3 and TRBJ2-3; 12 nucleotides match TRBD2. The CDR3 is made up of 18 amino acids. V was pared by 3 bases and J by 5 bases, with 12 bases of the junction left unmatched. Looked up from germline, CDR1 is ENHRY and CDR2 is SYGVKD. The DNA of the CDR3 is TGTGCCATCAGTGACCCTAGCGGGGGGGCTGGCATTGGAGATACGCAGTATTTT. The encoded protein is CAISDPSGGAGIGDTQYF.

The rearrangement uses TRBV19 and TRBJ2-2; a weak D match, TRBD2 (6 bases). The germline V gene encodes CDR1 LNHDA and CDR2 SQIVND (reference sequence). The CDR3 totals 16 residues. V was shortened by 7 bases and J by 6 bases, with 21 bases between the two germline ends. In DNA, the CDR3 is TGTGCCAGTACCTATAGGGCCCAAAGGGAGGCCGGGGAGCTGTTTTTT. Its protein is CASTYRAQREAGELFF.

V usage is TRBV29-1 and J usage is TRBJ2-5, with 10 bases identical to TRBD2. This CDR3 is built from 13 residues. The germline V gene encodes CDR1 SQVTM and CDR2 ANQGSEA. Germline trimming cut 6 bases from V and 2 bases from J; bases unmatched to any gene: 3. The CDR3, as DNA: TGCAGCGTGAGGACTAGCGGACAAGAGACCCAGTACTTC. Residues: CSVRTSGQETQYF.

The chain joins TRBV4-1 to TRBJ2-7; D might be TRBD1 (6 bases). V lost 4 bases and J lost 5, with 18 bases in between. CDR1 and CDR2 from the germline V gene are MGHRA and YSYEKL. The CDR3 length is 15 residues. The CDR3 region has the DNA TGCGCCAGCAGCCCCGCCGGGACACCTCCTGACGAGCAGTACTTC. Amino acid sequence: CASSPAGTPPDEQYF.

This clone was counted only a few times. V gene TRBV14 combines with J gene TRBJ2-1; no clear D. Germline V gene sequence: CDR1 SGHDN, CDR2 FVKESK. The CDR3 is 15 amino acids. V gave up 4 bases and J gave up 0 bases, with 10 bases separating them. The CDR3 bases are TGTGCCAGCAGCCCTCCCGGTAGCTCCTACAATGAGCAGTTCTTC. Encoded protein: CASSPPGSSYNEQFF.

The chain joins TRBV18 to TRBJ2-5, with TRBD1 matching over 7 bases. Germline CDR1 KGHSH, CDR2 LQKENI. With 3 bases clipped from V and 1 base from J, the junction kept 2 bases outside the gene matches. The CDR3 sequence is 14 residues long. For the CDR3, the DNA is TGTGCCAGCTCACCGGGGACAGTCCAAGAGACCCAGTACTTC. This gives the protein CASSPGTVQETQYF.

This sequence joins TRBV9 and TRBJ2-7; D is unclear. Trimming stripped 4 bases from V and 1 base from J, with 12 bases between. This CDR3 spans 14 amino acids. CDR1 and CDR2 from the germline V gene are SGDLS and YYNGEE. CDR3 sequence (DNA): TGTGCCAGCAGCTCCCTAGTGGATTCCTACGAGCAGTACTTC. It is translated as CASSSLVDSYEQYF.

The chain combines TRBV29-1 with TRBJ1-1; tentatively, D is TRBD1 (5 bases). Looked up from germline, CDR1 is SQVTM and CDR2 is ANQGSEA. The CDR3 length is 14 residues. V lost 6 bases and J lost 1, with 15 bases in between. The CDR3 sequence: CSVPGGYGNTEAFF. The CDR3, as DNA: TGCAGCGTCCCCGGGGGTTACGGGAACACTGAAGCTTTCTTT. Based on the CDR3 plus reference TRBV29-1 and TRBJ1-1, the full variable domain is SAVISQKPSRDICQRGTSLTIQCQVDSQVTMMFWYRQQPGQSLTLIATANQGSEATYESGFVIDKFPISRPNLTFSTLTVSNMSPEDSSIYLCSVPGGYGNTEAFFGQGTRLTVV.

The V gene is TRBV25-1, the J gene TRBJ2-7; the D gene could be TRBD1 or TRBD2 (5 bases each). The ends were cut back, 6 bases at V and 6 bases at J, with 12 bases in the middle. The CDR3 runs 12 residues. Germline CDR1 reads MGHDK; CDR2 reads SYGVNS. The CDR3 here is CASSAGGGEQYF. As DNA, the CDR3 is TGTGCCAGCAGCGCTGGGGGTGGCGAGCAGTACTTC.